The 5 T cell receptor beta chains below come from one sample, sequenced in a study of cytomegalovirus exposure and HLA in healthy donors. The study ran its PCR with 60 Vbeta and 13 Jbeta primers. Method: immunoSEQ multiplex PCR; TCRdb's copy keeps in-frame clones and lacks some. In the table there are under 200,000 clones, around 75% of which are singletons. The source material was PBMCs. These receptors originate from a human donor in good health.

J is TRBJ2-3 and V is TRBV29-1; 7 bases are a match to TRBD2. CDR1 is SQVTM and CDR2 is ANQGSEA in the germline V gene. Trimming at V came to 6 bases and at J to 5 bases, leaving 5 bases not matched to a gene. The CDR3 has 12 residues. CDR3 in DNA: TGCAGCGTCGACACGGGGGGAGATACGCAGTATTTT. The encoded protein is CSVDTGGDTQYF.

The gene calls are TRBV7-2 and TRBJ1-3; no clear D gene. The CDR3 loop spans 14 amino acids. V was trimmed by 4 bases and J by 4 bases, leaving 11 bases between them. Germline CDR1 is SGHTA and CDR2 is FQGNSA. DNA of the CDR3: TGTGCCAGCAGCTCTCAGGCATCCGGAAACACCATATATTTT. This translates into CASSSQASGNTIYF.

This clone came up a few times. This chain connects TRBV4-3 to TRBJ1-1; a weak D match, TRBD1 (6 bases). The germline V gene has CDR1 LGHNA and CDR2 YSLEER. The CDR3 loop spans 14 amino acids. Trimming took off 0 bases at V and 4 bases at J, with 9 bases between the two ends. Written as DNA, the CDR3 is TGCGCCAGCAGCCAAGATACAGGGATCACTGAAGCTTTCTTT. Protein sequence: CASSQDTGITEAFF.

Only one count was recorded for this clone. V is TRBV4-3 and J is TRBJ2-2; TRBD2 might be the D (5 bases). CDR1 and CDR2 from the germline V gene are LGHNA and YSLEER. The CDR3 contains 17 residues. V gave up 4 bases and J gave up 7 bases, with 22 bases separating them. CDR3 residues: CASSLGPSTDAGGELFF. As DNA, the CDR3 is TGCGCCAGCAGCCTCGGACCGTCGACCGATGCGGGCGGGGAGCTGTTTTTT.

This chain uses TRBV21-1 with TRBJ2-7; TRBD2 reflects the table's D call only, with no check against the DNA. TRBV21-1 is reported as a pseudogene. The CDR3 length is 14 residues. CDR3 coding DNA: TGTGCCAGCAGCGGACTAGCGGGCCGGTACGAGCAGTACTTC. Amino acid sequence: CASSGLAGRYEQYF.